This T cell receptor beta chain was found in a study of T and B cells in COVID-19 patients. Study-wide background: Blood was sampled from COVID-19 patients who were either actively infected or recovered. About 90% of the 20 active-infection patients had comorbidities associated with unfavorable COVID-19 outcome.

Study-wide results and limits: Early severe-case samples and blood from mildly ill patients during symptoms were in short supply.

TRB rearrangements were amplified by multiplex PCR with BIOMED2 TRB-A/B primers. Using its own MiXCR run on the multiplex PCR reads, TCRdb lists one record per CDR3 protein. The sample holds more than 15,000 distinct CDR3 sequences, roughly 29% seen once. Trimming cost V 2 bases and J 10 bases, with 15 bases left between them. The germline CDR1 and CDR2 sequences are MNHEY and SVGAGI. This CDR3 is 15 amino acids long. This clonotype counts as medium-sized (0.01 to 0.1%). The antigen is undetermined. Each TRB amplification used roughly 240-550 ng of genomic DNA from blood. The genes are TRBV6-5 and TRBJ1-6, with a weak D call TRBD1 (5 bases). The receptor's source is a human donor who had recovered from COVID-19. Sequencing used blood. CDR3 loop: CASSYGEGKRSPLHF. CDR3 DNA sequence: TGTGCCAGCAGTTACGGGGAGGGGAAAAGATCACCCCTCCACTTT.